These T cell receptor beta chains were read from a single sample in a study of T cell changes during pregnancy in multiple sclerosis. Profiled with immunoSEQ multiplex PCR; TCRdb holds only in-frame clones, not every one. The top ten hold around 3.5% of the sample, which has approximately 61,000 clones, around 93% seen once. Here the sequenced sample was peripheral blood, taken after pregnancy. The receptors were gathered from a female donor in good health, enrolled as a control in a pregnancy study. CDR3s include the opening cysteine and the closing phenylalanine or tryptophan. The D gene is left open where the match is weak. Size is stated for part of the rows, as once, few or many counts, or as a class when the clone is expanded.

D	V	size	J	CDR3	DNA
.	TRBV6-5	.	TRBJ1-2	CASSYSSSYGYTF	TGTGCCAGCAGTTACTCCTCCAGCTATGGCTACACCTTC
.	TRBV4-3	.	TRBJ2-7	CASSQDRGVWEQYF	TGCGCCAGCAGCCAAGATCGGGGAGTGTGGGAGCAGTACTTC
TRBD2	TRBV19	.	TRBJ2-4	CASSISLDGGAFKNIQYF	TGTGCCAGTAGTATCTCCCTTGACGGGGGGGCCTTCAAAAACATTCAGTACTTC
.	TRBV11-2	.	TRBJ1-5	CASSPVGGGGQPQHF	TGTGCCAGCAGCCCTGTCGGGGGGGGCGGGCAGCCCCAGCATTTT
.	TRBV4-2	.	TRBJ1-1	CASSQDLASGGTEAFF	TGTGCCAGCAGCCAAGATCTAGCATCAGGAGGAACTGAAGCTTTCTTT
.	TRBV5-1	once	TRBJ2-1	CASRSAMSAYNEQFF	TGCGCCAGCAGAAGCGCGATGTCCGCCTACAATGAGCAGTTCTTC
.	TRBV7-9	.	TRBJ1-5	CASSPSGSRQPQHF	TGTGCCAGCAGCCCTTCGGGGTCCCGTCAGCCCCAGCATTTT
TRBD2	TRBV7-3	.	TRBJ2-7	CASSLMAGGTYEQYF	TGTGCCAGCAGCTTAATGGCCGGGGGGACCTACGAGCAGTACTTC
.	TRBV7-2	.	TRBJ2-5	CASSLARGTQYF	TGTGCCAGCAGCTTAGCGCGGGGAACCCAGTACTTC
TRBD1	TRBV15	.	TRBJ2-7	CATSRDRGTGEQYF	TGTGCCACCAGCAGAGATCGAGGGACAGGGGAGCAGTACTTC
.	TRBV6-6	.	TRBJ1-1	CASGPPGMNTEAFF	TGTGCCAGCGGGCCGCCCGGTATGAACACTGAAGCTTTCTTT
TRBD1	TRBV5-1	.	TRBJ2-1	CASSSLGQGSYNEQFF	TGCGCCAGCAGCTCCCTCGGACAGGGCTCCTACAATGAGCAGTTCTTC
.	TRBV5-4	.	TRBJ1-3	CASSLDAVNSGNTIYF	TGTGCCAGCAGCTTGGATGCGGTCAACTCTGGAAACACCATATATTTT
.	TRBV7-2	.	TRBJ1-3	CASSHPGLNSGNTIYF	TGTGCCAGCAGCCACCCGGGACTGAACTCTGGAAACACCATATATTTT
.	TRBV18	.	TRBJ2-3	CASSPPGRYGNTQYF	TGTGCCAGCTCACCACCGGGGAGATACGGAAATACGCAGTATTTT
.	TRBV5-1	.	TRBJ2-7	CASRPPAQTGFSYEQYF	TGCGCCAGCCGCCCCCCGGCCCAGACAGGCTTCTCCTACGAGCAGTACTTC
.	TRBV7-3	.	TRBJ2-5	CASSSMGGAETQYF	TGTGCCAGCAGCTCCATGGGGGGGGCGGAGACCCAGTACTTC
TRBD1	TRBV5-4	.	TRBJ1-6	CASSSRQGANNSPLHF	TGTGCCAGCAGCTCCCGACAGGGGGCAAACAATTCACCCCTCCACTTT
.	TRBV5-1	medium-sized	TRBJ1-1	CASSLESRDTEAFF	TGCGCCAGCAGCTTGGAGTCCAGGGACACTGAAGCTTTCTTT
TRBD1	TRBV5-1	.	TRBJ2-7	CASRTGETFSEQYF	TGCGCCAGCCGGACAGGGGAGACGTTTTCCGAGCAGTACTTC
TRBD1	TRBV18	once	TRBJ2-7	CASSPGQGSHEQYF	TGTGCCAGCTCACCGGGACAGGGGTCCCACGAGCAGTACTTC
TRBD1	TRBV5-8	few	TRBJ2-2	CASSQAGTAEGELFF	TGTGCCAGCAGCCAGGCCGGGACAGCCGAAGGGGAGCTGTTTTTT
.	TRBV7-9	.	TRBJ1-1	CASSLEGTGNTEAFF	TGTGCCAGCAGCTTAGAGGGTACAGGGAACACTGAAGCTTTCTTT
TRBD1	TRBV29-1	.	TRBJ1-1	CSVEGGQGTFF	TGCAGCGTTGAAGGGGGACAGGGGACTTTCTTT
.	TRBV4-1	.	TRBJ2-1	CASSQAAPTIARNEQFF	TGCGCCAGCAGCCAAGCTGCTCCCACGATAGCGCGCAATGAGCAGTTCTTC
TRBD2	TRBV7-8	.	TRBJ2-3	CASSQLGLAGYLSTDTQYF	TGTGCCAGCAGCCAACTGGGACTAGCGGGATACCTCAGCACAGATACGCAGTATTTT
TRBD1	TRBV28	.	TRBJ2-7	CASTGPGQGTYEQYF	TGTGCCAGCACCGGTCCGGGACAGGGAACCTACGAGCAGTACTTC
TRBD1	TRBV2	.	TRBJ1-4	CASSTGTDRVF	TGTGCCAGCAGTACCGGGACCGACAGGGTTTTT
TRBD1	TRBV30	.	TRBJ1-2	CAWSGTGDNYGYTF	TGTGCCTGGAGTGGGACAGGGGACAACTATGGCTACACCTTC
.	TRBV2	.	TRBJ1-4	CASSQQQGRGEKLFF	TGTGCCAGCAGTCAACAACAGGGCCGTGGGGAAAAACTGTTTTTT
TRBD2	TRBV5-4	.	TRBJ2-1	CASSSALAGVESYNEQFF	TGTGCCAGCAGCTCAGCCTTAGCGGGAGTAGAGTCCTACAATGAGCAGTTCTTC
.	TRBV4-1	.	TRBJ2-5	CASSEPLGREETQYF	TGCGCCAGCAGCGAACCCCTCGGACGGGAGGAGACCCAGTACTTC
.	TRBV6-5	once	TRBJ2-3	CASSWGLPADTQYF	TGTGCCAGCAGTTGGGGACTCCCTGCGGATACGCAGTATTTT
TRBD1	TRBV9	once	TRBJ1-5	CASSLGTGGVWQPQHF	TGTGCCAGCAGCCTTGGGACAGGGGGGGTGTGGCAGCCCCAGCATTTT
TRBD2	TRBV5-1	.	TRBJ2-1	CASSRTGTTSYNEQFF	TGCGCCAGCAGCCGTACCGGGACTACATCCTACAATGAGCAGTTCTTC
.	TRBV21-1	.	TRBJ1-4	CASSKVEQINEKLFF	TGTGCCAGCAGCAAAGTCGAACAGATTAATGAAAAACTGTTTTTT
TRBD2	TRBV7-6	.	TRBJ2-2	CASSLSTSGDTGELFF	TGTGCCAGCAGTTTGTCGACTAGCGGGGACACCGGGGAGCTGTTTTTT
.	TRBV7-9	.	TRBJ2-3	CASSELGSSTDTQYF	TGTGCCAGCAGCGAACTAGGGTCTAGCACAGATACGCAGTATTTT
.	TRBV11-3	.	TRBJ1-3	CASSRGALGKDTIYF	TGTGCCAGCAGCCGGGGGGCGCTGGGCAAAGACACCATATATTTT
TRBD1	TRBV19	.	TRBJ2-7	CASSLSGQGTYEQYF	TGTGCCAGTAGCCTGTCGGGACAGGGCACCTACGAGCAGTACTTC
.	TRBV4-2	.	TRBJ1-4	CASRRSATNEKLFF	TGTGCCAGCAGGCGTAGTGCAACTAATGAAAAACTGTTTTTT
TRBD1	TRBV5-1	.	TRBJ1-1	CASSLEGRTGIEAFF	TGCGCCAGCAGCTTGGAAGGCCGGACAGGGATCGAAGCTTTCTTT
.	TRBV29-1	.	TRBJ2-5	CSAYPLQETQYF	TGCAGCGCCTATCCCCTCCAAGAGACCCAGTACTTC
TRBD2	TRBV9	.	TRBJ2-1	CASSLSGSGDEQFF	TGTGCCAGCAGCCTCAGCGGGAGTGGGGATGAGCAGTTCTTC
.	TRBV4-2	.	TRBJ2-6	CASSQDRLTAGANVLTF	TGTGCCAGCAGCCAAGATAGGTTGACAGCTGGGGCCAACGTCCTGACTTTC
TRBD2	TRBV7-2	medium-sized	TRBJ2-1	CASSPQLAGGINEQFF	TGTGCCAGCAGCCCGCAGCTAGCGGGGGGGATCAATGAGCAGTTCTTC
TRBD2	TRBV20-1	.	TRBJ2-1	CSAVREGRLFF	TGCAGTGCTGTCCGGGAGGGGCGGCTGTTCTTC
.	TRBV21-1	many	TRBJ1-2	CASTSMTGRNYGYTF	TGTGCCAGCACCTCTATGACAGGTCGGAACTATGGCTACACCTTC
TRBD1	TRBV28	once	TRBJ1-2	CASSPPSGQVDSYTF	TGTGCCAGCAGCCCCCCTTCGGGACAGGTCGACAGCTACACCTTC
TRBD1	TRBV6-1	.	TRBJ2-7	CASRTDRGGFYEQYF	TGTGCCAGCAGGACCGACAGGGGGGGGTTCTACGAGCAGTACTTC
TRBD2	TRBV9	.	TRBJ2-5	CASSLAVQETQYF	TGTGCCAGCAGTCTAGCGGTCCAAGAGACCCAGTACTTC
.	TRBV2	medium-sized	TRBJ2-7	CASMRTALSSYEQYF	TGTGCCAGCATGAGGACAGCGCTTAGCTCCTACGAGCAGTACTTC
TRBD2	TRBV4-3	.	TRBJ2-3	CASSQEPSGGLPRTLDTQYF	TGCGCCAGCAGCCAAGAGCCTAGCGGGGGCCTACCCCGCACCCTGGATACGCAGTATTTT
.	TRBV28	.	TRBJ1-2	CASSFPGANYGYTF	TGTGCCAGCAGTTTCCCCGGAGCTAACTATGGCTACACCTTC
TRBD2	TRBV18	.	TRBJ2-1	CASSRTREMDEQFF	TGTGCCAGCTCACGTACGCGGGAGATGGATGAGCAGTTCTTC
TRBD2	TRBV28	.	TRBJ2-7	CASSSQGSGRAYEQYF	TGTGCCAGCAGTTCCCAGGGGAGCGGGAGGGCCTACGAGCAGTACTTC
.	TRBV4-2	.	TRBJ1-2	CASSEGGARVYGYTF	TGTGCCAGCAGCGAGGGGGGGGCGAGGGTTTATGGCTACACCTTC
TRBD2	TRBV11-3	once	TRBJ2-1	CASRGLAGGEREQFF	TGTGCCAGCAGGGGACTAGCGGGAGGAGAGCGGGAGCAGTTCTTC
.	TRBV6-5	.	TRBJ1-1	CASIKQGRTEAFF	TGTGCCAGCATCAAGCAGGGAAGGACTGAAGCTTTCTTT
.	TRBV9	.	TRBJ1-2	CASSVTGTGGYTF	TGTGCCAGCAGTGTAACAGGGACGGGTGGCTACACCTTC